The rows below give T cell receptor beta chains drawn from one sample of a study of blood T cells in healthy people across ages. TCRdb re-analysed the 5' RACE reads in MiXCR, keeping a single row per CDR3 protein. The data show 650,000 or so distinct CDR3 sequences, more than 45% seen once. The sequenced material came from blood. The receptors derive from a woman older than 75 in good health. CDR3s include the opening cysteine and the closing phenylalanine or tryptophan. Fields, in order: clone size, V gene, D gene, J gene, CDR3 protein, CDR3 DNA. The D gene is left open where the match is weak. Expanded clones get a size class; other rows say once, few or many, or leave the size out.

clone size: many; V gene: TRBV5-1; D gene: -; J gene: TRBJ1-1; CDR3 protein: CASSPRSGRQNTEAFF; CDR3 DNA: TGCGCCAGCAGCCCTAGGTCGGGACGGCAGAACACTGAAGCTTTCTTT
clone size: many; V gene: TRBV3-1; D gene: -; J gene: TRBJ2-1; CDR3 protein: CASSLDSLRAAYNEQFF; CDR3 DNA: TGTGCCAGCAGCCTTGATTCCCTTCGGGCGGCTTACAATGAGCAGTTCTTC
clone size: -; V gene: TRBV4-1; D gene: -; J gene: TRBJ2-7; CDR3 protein: CASSQASTGDSYEQYF; CDR3 DNA: TGCGCCAGCAGCCAAGCATCTACGGGAGATTCCTACGAGCAGTACTTC
clone size: once; V gene: TRBV25-1; D gene: -; J gene: TRBJ2-5; CDR3 protein: CASSDLTGWDETQYF; CDR3 DNA: TGTGCCAGCAGTGACTTGACAGGATGGGATGAGACCCAGTACTTC
clone size: -; V gene: TRBV4-3; D gene: TRBD2; J gene: TRBJ2-3; CDR3 protein: CASSQGAGFTDTQYF; CDR3 DNA: TGCGCCAGCAGCCAAGGAGCGGGGTTCACAGATACGCAGTATTTT
clone size: many; V gene: TRBV2; D gene: TRBD1; J gene: TRBJ2-7; CDR3 protein: CASQRDSQYTSYEQYF; CDR3 DNA: TGTGCCAGCCAAAGGGACAGTCAATACACCTCCTACGAGCAGTACTTC
clone size: -; V gene: TRBV7-8; D gene: -; J gene: TRBJ2-3; CDR3 protein: CASVPAGLILFTDTQYF; CDR3 DNA: TGTGCCAGCGTCCCGGCAGGGCTAATTCTGTTCACAGATACGCAGTATTTT
clone size: many; V gene: TRBV20-1; D gene: -; J gene: TRBJ2-7; CDR3 protein: CSARDLRNSYEQYF; CDR3 DNA: TGCAGTGCTAGAGATCTGCGGAATTCCTACGAGCAGTACTTC
clone size: -; V gene: TRBV10-3; D gene: -; J gene: TRBJ1-5; CDR3 protein: CAISEGGGNQPQHF; CDR3 DNA: TGTGCCATCAGTGAGGGGGGAGGCAATCAGCCCCAGCATTTT
clone size: many; V gene: TRBV5-1; D gene: -; J gene: TRBJ2-3; CDR3 protein: CASSSATWGDTQYF; CDR3 DNA: TGCGCCAGCAGCTCAGCGACATGGGGAGATACGCAGTATTTT
clone size: -; V gene: TRBV6-2/TRBV6-3; D gene: -; J gene: TRBJ2-5; CDR3 protein: CASSPKVTQETQYF; CDR3 DNA: TGTGCCAGCAGCCCCAAGGTGACTCAAGAGACCCAGTACTTC
clone size: -; V gene: TRBV7-2; D gene: -; J gene: TRBJ2-2; CDR3 protein: CASSLATTNTGELFF; CDR3 DNA: TGTGCCAGCAGCTTAGCTACTACGAACACCGGGGAGCTGTTTTTT
clone size: -; V gene: TRBV10-2; D gene: TRBD1; J gene: TRBJ2-5; CDR3 protein: CATRQGEGLETQYF; CDR3 DNA: TGCGCCACCCGACAGGGTGAAGGATTGGAGACCCAGTACTTC